The 21 T cell receptor beta chains listed next were all sequenced from one sample in a study of T cell clones after liver transplantation. Using immunoSEQ multiplex PCR, the repertoire was profiled, and TCRdb retains in-frame clones only, with some absent. The sample has 50,000 to 55,000 clones; more than 65% are singletons. Sequences were derived from CD4+ T cells from blood, sampled approximately 54 months after liver transplant. The receptors derive from a human patient who received a liver transplant. T cells may partly derive from the graft donor.

This sequence joins TRBV6-1 and TRBJ2-3; D could derive from TRBD1 or TRBD2 (6 bases each). Germline CDR1 reads MNHNS; CDR2 reads SASEGT. This CDR3 is built from 18 residues. Trimming removed 4 bases from V and 2 bases from J, with 22 bases in between. The CDR3 region has the DNA TGTGCCAGCAGTGTGAGCCCTATCGGGGGCCTTAACACAGATACGCAGTATTTT. It codes for CASSVSPIGGLNTDTQYF.

The V and J genes are TRBV30 and TRBJ1-4; TRBD1 agrees at 7 bases. J lost 8 bases, V lost 1 base, and 10 bases had no gene match. The CDR3 is made up of 15 amino acids. The germline V gene encodes CDR1 GTSNPN and CDR2 SVGIG (reference sequence). The CDR3, as DNA: TGTGCCTGGAGTGAACGGTGGCAGGGGGAAGAAAAACTGTTTTTT. It yields the protein CAWSERWQGEEKLFF.

V gene TRBV27 combines with J gene TRBJ2-2, with TRBD2 as a possible D gene (6 bases). The length of the CDR3 is 16 residues. Germline CDR1 and CDR2: MNHEY and SMNVEV (reference sequence). V lost 3 bases to trimming and J lost 4 bases, with 15 bases between them. The CDR3 DNA sequence: TGTGCCAGCAGTTTCGGGACGGCCGGGGGCACCGGGGAGCTGTTTTTT. Residues: CASSFGTAGGTGELFF.

This clone was picked up a small number of times. The V call is TRBV6-4, the J call TRBJ2-1; 9 bases map to TRBD2. Germline CDR1 and CDR2: MRHNA and SNTAGT. The J segment lost 4 bases and the V segment lost 3 bases, leaving 7 bases of the junction unmatched. The CDR3 is 16 residues long. CDR3 loop: CASSEGAGGTYNEQFF. For the CDR3, the DNA is TGTGCCAGCAGTGAGGGAGCGGGGGGTACGTACAATGAGCAGTTCTTC.

This clone came up a few times. The rearrangement links TRBV28 to TRBJ2-7, with TRBD1 matching 7 bases. This CDR3 is built from 13 residues. The J segment lost 7 bases and the V segment lost 1 base, leaving 4 bases of the junction unmatched. CDR1 MDHEN and CDR2 SYDVKM come from the germline V gene. The CDR3 spells CASSLYRGREQYF. The DNA of the CDR3 is TGTGCCAGCAGTTTATACAGGGGTAGGGAGCAGTACTTC.

Written as DNA, the CDR3 is TGCGCCAGCAGCGAGGGGGCAGATACGCAGTATTTT. This gives the protein CASSEGADTQYF. The chain employs TRBV5-1 and TRBJ2-3; TRBD1 is a possible D gene (6 bases). The CDR3 is 12 residues long. With 4 bases removed from V and 4 bases from J, the gap between germline ends came to 7 bases. The V gene's germline CDR1 is SGHRS and CDR2 YFSETQ.

V is TRBV19 and J is TRBJ2-1; maybe TRBD2 (5 bases). Trimming left V 6 bases short and J 10 bases short, with 16 bases between. The length of the CDR3 is 13 residues. Germline-derived CDR1 and CDR2 are LNHDA and SQIVND (reference sequence). The CDR3 sequence is CASRRIGGLEQFF. The CDR3 coding sequence is TGTGCCAGTAGGCGGATTGGAGGCCTCGAGCAGTTCTTC.

V gene TRBV19 combines with J gene TRBJ1-3; D remains unclear. CDR1 LNHDA and CDR2 SQIVND come from the germline V gene (reference sequence). V was pared by 0 bases and J by 0 bases, with 6 bases between. The CDR3 runs to 15 residues. CDR3 protein: CASSIEGISGNTIYF. The CDR3 nucleotides read TGTGCCAGTAGTATAGAAGGGATCTCTGGAAACACCATATATTTT. Combining the CDR3 with reference TRBV19 and TRBJ1-3 gives the whole variable domain DGGITQSPKYLFRKEGQNVTLSCEQNLNHDAMYWYRQDPGQGLRLIYYSQIVNDFQKGDIAEGYSVSREKKESFPLTVTSAQKNPTAFYLCASSIEGISGNTIYFGEGSWLTVV.

The chain employs TRBV11-3 and TRBJ2-1, with D unresolved. The CDR3 totals 14 residues. The ends were cut back, 2 bases at V and 5 bases at J, with 10 bases in the middle. Looked up from germline, CDR1 is SGHNT and CDR2 is YENEEA. The CDR3 loop reads CASSLTRFHNEQFF. In nucleotides, the CDR3 is TGTGCCAGCAGCTTAACCAGGTTCCACAATGAGCAGTTCTTC.

The CDR3 reads CASSPPMRGVGNTEAFF. The DNA for the CDR3 is TGTGCCAGCTCACCACCGATGCGGGGTGTCGGGAACACTGAAGCTTTCTTT. This chain links TRBV18 with TRBJ1-1; D is ambiguous. CDR1 is KGHSH, CDR2 LQKENI, per germline. CDR3 length equals 17 residues. The V gene lost 0 bases and the J gene lost 1 base, with 15 bases spanning the gap. Using reference TRBV18 and TRBJ1-1 for the parts outside the CDR3, the full variable domain is NAGVMQNPRHLVRRRGQEARLRCSPMKGHSHVYWYRQLPEEGLKFMVYLQKENIIDESGMPKERFSAEFPKEGPSILRIQQVVRGDSAAYFCASSPPMRGVGNTEAFFGQGTRLTVV.

This sequence joins TRBV29-1 and TRBJ1-5; unclear D gene. V dropped 4 bases and J dropped 5 bases, with 12 bases sitting between them. The CDR3 length is 13 residues. CDR1 and CDR2 (germline): SQVTM, ANQGSEA. In nucleotides, the CDR3 is TGCAGCGTTGGGTCAGGATTGTATCAGCCCCAGCATTTT. Amino acid sequence: CSVGSGLYQPQHF. The full variable domain, with the rest looked up from reference TRBV29-1 and TRBJ1-5, is SAVISQKPSRDICQRGTSLTIQCQVDSQVTMMFWYRQQPGQSLTLIATANQGSEATYESGFVIDKFPISRPNLTFSTLTVSNMSPEDSSIYLCSVGSGLYQPQHFGDGTRLSIL.

The chain uses TRBV10-3 and TRBJ1-6; 7 bases align to TRBD1. Germline values: CDR1 ENHRY, CDR2 SYGVKD. J was trimmed by 9 bases and V by 5 bases; bases with no gene match: 10. The CDR3 length is 15 residues. The CDR3 sequence is CAISWEDRRSSPLHF. The CDR3 DNA reads as TGTGCCATCAGTTGGGAGGACAGGCGCAGTTCACCCCTCCACTTT.

This clone was detected only a few times. V usage is TRBV18 and J usage is TRBJ2-7; TRBD1 aligns across 7 bases. This CDR3 comprises 13 residues. Germline trimming cut 5 bases from V and 6 bases from J; bases unmatched to any gene: 7. Germline loops: CDR1 KGHSH, CDR2 LQKENI. CDR3: CASSDRDTGEQYF. As DNA, the CDR3 is TGTGCCAGCTCAGACAGGGACACAGGCGAGCAGTACTTC.

The chain uses TRBV11-2 and TRBJ2-2; D may be TRBD1 (6 bases). Per germline, CDR1 SGHAT and CDR2 FQNNGV. V was shortened by 5 bases and J by 6 bases, with 13 bases between the two germline ends. The CDR3 covers 14 residues. The CDR3 spells CASSKLQGPGELFF. In DNA form, the CDR3 reads TGTGCCAGCAGCAAGTTACAGGGACCCGGGGAGCTGTTTTTT.

Only one count was recorded for this clone. This chain uses TRBV5-1 with TRBJ2-7; tentatively, D is TRBD2 (6 bases). The germline gives CDR1 SGHRS, CDR2 YFSETQ. Trimming removed 0 bases from V and 2 bases from J, with 12 bases in between. The CDR3 spans 15 residues. In nucleotides, the CDR3 is TGCGCCAGCAGCTTGGTCGGAGGGGTTACCTACGAGCAGTACTTC. It is translated as CASSLVGGVTYEQYF. Combining the CDR3 with reference TRBV5-1 and TRBJ2-7 gives the whole variable domain KAGVTQTPRYLIKTRGQQVTLSCSPISGHRSVSWYQQTPGQGLQFLFEYFSETQRNKGNFPGRFSGRQFSNSRSEMNVSTLELGDSALYLCASSLVGGVTYEQYFGPGTRLTVT.

This clone has only a few counts. The chain has TRBV5-1 and TRBJ2-1, with TRBD2 matching over 8 bases. With V trimmed by 3 bases and J by 4 bases, 9 bases remained unmatched. Germline lookup yields CDR1 SGHRS and CDR2 YFSETQ. This CDR3 is built from 16 residues. This CDR3 is CASSSGPAGGYNEQFF. CDR3 bases: TGCGCCAGCAGCTCGGGCCCTGCGGGGGGATACAATGAGCAGTTCTTC.

The genes are TRBV11-1 and TRBJ2-1, with D hard to call. V lost 1 base and J 6 bases, leaving 4 bases between the germline ends. The CDR3 is 12 residues long. Germline V CDR1 and CDR2: SGHAT, FQDESV (reference sequence). The CDR3 DNA reads as TGTGCCAGCAGCTTAGTTCTCAATGAGCAGTTCTTC. It specifies CASSLVLNEQFF.

Points on this clone: One end of the junction is discordant with germline, which a read error may explain. This chain joins TRBV7-7 and TRBJ2-5; possible D gene TRBD1, 8 bases. Per the germline V gene, CDR1 is SSHAT and CDR2 is FNYEAQ (reference sequence). The CDR3 has 15 residues. CDR3 loop: CASSDRGGIGETQYF. CDR3 nucleotides: TGTGCTAGCAGCGACAGGGGAGGGATCGGAGAGACCCAGTACTTC.

The chain links TRBV6-1 to TRBJ1-1, with 7 bases matching TRBD1. Germline-derived CDR1 and CDR2 are MNHNS and SASEGT. Germline trimming cut 10 bases from V and 1 base from J; bases unmatched to any gene: 12. This CDR3 is 15 amino acids long. CDR3 residues: CATWGGGWGNTEAFF. The CDR3 DNA sequence: TGTGCCACCTGGGGAGGGGGCTGGGGGAACACTGAAGCTTTCTTT.

This clone was seen only a few times. This sequence joins TRBV6-6 and TRBJ2-7; either TRBD1 or TRBD2 may fit D (5 bases each). Germline CDR1 is MNHNY and CDR2 is SVGAGI (reference sequence). The V gene lost 2 bases and the J gene lost 2 bases, with 16 bases spanning the gap. The CDR3 runs to 16 residues. CDR3 amino acids: CASSYPGAGTPYEQYF. The CDR3 bases are TGTGCCAGCAGTTACCCCGGGGCAGGGACCCCCTACGAGCAGTACTTC.

V gene TRBV5-1 combines with J gene TRBJ2-2, with D unresolved. CDR3 length: 13 residues. Trimming took 5 bases from V and 6 from J, leaving 11 bases between them. Germline lookup yields CDR1 SGHRS and CDR2 YFSETQ. The CDR3 loop reads CASSPTGSGELFF. The CDR3, as DNA: TGCGCCAGCAGTCCCACTGGGTCCGGGGAGCTGTTTTTT.